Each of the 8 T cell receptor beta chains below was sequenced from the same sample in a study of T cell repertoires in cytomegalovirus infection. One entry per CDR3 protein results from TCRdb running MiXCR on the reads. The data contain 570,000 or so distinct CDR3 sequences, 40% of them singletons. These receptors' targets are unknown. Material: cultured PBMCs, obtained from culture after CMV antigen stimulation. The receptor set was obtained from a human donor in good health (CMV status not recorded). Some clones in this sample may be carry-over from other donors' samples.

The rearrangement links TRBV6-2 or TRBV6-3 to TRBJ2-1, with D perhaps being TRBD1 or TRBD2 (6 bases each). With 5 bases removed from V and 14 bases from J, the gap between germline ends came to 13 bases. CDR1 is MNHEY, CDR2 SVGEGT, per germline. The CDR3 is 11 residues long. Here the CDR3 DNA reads TGTGCCAGCAGTAACCCTAGGGGGGAGTTCTTC. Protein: CASSNPRGEFF.

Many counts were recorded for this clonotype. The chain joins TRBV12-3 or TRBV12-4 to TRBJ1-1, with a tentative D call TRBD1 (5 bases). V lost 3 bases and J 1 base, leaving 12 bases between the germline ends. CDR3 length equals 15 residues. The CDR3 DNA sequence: TGTGCCAGCAGTTTTGGGGCAGGCTCGAACACTGAAGCTTTCTTT. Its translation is CASSFGAGSNTEAFF.

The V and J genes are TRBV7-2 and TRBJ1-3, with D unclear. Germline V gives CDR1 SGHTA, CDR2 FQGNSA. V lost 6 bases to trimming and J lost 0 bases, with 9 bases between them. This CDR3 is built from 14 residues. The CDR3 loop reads CASRNTRSGNTIYF. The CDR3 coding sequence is TGTGCCAGCAGAAATACCCGCTCTGGAAACACCATATATTTT.

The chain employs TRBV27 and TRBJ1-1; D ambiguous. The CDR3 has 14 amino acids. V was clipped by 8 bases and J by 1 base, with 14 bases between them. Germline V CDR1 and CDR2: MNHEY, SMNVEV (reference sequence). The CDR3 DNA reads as TGTGCCAGCCACGAGATGACACCGAACACTGAAGCTTTCTTT. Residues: CASHEMTPNTEAFF.

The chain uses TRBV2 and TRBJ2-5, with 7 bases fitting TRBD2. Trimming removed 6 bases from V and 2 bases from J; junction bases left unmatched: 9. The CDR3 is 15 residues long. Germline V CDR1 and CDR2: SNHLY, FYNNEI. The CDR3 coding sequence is TGTGCCAGCAGGACCCGGGACTACTTACAAGAGACCCAGTACTTC. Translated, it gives CASRTRDYLQETQYF. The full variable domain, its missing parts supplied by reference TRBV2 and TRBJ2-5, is EPEVTQTPSHQVTQMGQEVILRCVPISNHLYFYWYRQILGQKVEFLVSFYNNEISEKSEIFDDQFSVERPDGSNFTLKIRSTKLEDSAMYFCASRTRDYLQETQYFGPGTRLLVL.

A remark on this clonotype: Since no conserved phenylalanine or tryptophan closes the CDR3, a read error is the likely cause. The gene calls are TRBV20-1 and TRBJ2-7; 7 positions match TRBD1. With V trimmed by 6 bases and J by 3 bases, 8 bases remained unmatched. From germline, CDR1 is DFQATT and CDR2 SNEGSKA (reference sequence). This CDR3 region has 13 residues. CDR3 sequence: CSAHFGTDYEQYL. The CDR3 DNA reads TGCAGTGCCCATTTCGGGACAGACTACGAGCAGTACCTC.

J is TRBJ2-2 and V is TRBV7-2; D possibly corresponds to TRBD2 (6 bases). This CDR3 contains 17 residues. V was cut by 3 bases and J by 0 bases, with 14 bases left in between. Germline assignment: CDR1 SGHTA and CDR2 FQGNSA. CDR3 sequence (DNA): TGTGCCAGCAGCTTCGGAGGGGCATCCGCGAACACCGGGGAGCTGTTTTTT. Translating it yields CASSFGGASANTGELFF.

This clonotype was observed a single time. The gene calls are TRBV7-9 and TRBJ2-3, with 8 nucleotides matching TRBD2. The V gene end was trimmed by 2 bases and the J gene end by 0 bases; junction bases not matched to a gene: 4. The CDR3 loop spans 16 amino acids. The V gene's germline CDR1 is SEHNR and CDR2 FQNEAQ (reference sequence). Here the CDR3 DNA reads TGTGCCAGCAGCTTACGGCCTAGCGGGAGCACAGATACGCAGTATTTT. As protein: CASSLRPSGSTDTQYF.